This T cell receptor beta chain originates from a study of blood T cell repertoires in COVID-19. Seattle researchers signed up patients amid active infection and tracked them longitudinally. Some clones are missing from TCRdb's copy, which holds only in-frame ones; the method was immunoSEQ multiplex PCR. The profile covers 300,000 to 350,000 clones, with about 87% appearing a single time and approximately 9.9% taken by the ten largest. Germline values: CDR1 LGHNA, CDR2 YNFKEQ. This CDR3 has 14 residues. Deletions cut 4 bases from V and 4 bases from J, with 14 bases between. This clone appeared a single time.

The chain links TRBV4-2 to TRBJ2-7; possible D gene TRBD2, 5 bases. This clonotype was sampled from a man under 40 with COVID-19, enrolled during active disease. The source material was peripheral blood. The CDR3 DNA sequence: TGTGCCAGCAGCCGAGGGCCCACGCCTTACGAGCAGTACTTC. As protein: CASSRGPTPYEQYF.